One sample yielded the 9 T cell receptor beta chains listed below, sequenced in a study of blood T cells in healthy people across ages. PCR was performed a second time for roughly 6 to 12 cycles using a sample-barcoded 5' primer and a J-beta primer mix. A single record per CDR3 protein comes from TCRdb applying MiXCR to the 5' RACE reads. The sample has about 680,000 distinct CDR3 sequences; around 49% are singletons. The sequenced sample was blood. The origin of the receptors is a woman aged 60-75 years in good health.

This clonotype was seen more than once but under ten times. This rearrangement joins TRBV4-3 to TRBJ2-1; no definite D call. The CDR3 is made up of 16 amino acids. The germline V gene encodes CDR1 LGHNA and CDR2 YSLEER. Between the trimmed V and J ends, which lost 1 base and 0 bases, there was a span of 10 bases. CDR3 region: CASSQAATRSYNEQFF. In DNA, the CDR3 is TGCGCCAGCAGCCAAGCGGCTACCCGCTCCTACAATGAGCAGTTCTTC.

As concerns this clonotype: At one of its ends the junction is not consistent with the germline gene, which may arise from a read error. The chain has TRBV18 and TRBJ2-7; unclear D gene. Germline V gene sequence: CDR1 KGHSH, CDR2 LQKENI. This CDR3 contains 13 residues. CDR3 sequence reads: CGSSPAPAYEQYF. The CDR3 bases are TGTGGCAGCTCACCAGCCCCTGCCTACGAGCAGTACTTC.

This chain connects TRBV20-1 to TRBJ2-5, with 12 bases identical to TRBD1. Per germline, CDR1 DFQATT and CDR2 SNEGSKA (reference sequence). V was pared by 4 bases and J by 6 bases, with 9 bases of the junction left unmatched. The CDR3 spans 15 residues. The CDR3 is CSATIGTGGMKTQYF. The CDR3 DNA reads as TGCAGTGCTACGATAGGGACAGGGGGCATGAAGACCCAGTACTTC.

The CDR3 region has the DNA TGCAGTGCTAGTGGGAGGAGGGTGGTAGCTTTCTTT. Translated, it gives CSASGRRVVAFF. V gene TRBV20-1 combines with J gene TRBJ1-1; no firm D call. The germline V gene has CDR1 DFQATT and CDR2 SNEGSKA (reference sequence). The CDR3 length is 12 residues. V was trimmed by 3 bases and J by 10 bases, leaving 15 bases between them.

This clonotype was seen only a few times. The chain combines TRBV28 with TRBJ2-7; no reliable D call. V was cut by 5 bases and J by 4 bases, with 18 bases left in between. This CDR3 comprises 15 residues. CDR1 and CDR2 from the germline V gene are MDHEN and SYDVKM. The CDR3 sequence: CASSPPLGGIYEQYF. The CDR3 coding sequence is TGTGCCAGCAGTCCCCCCCTCGGTGGTATTTACGAGCAGTACTTC.

The rearrangement links TRBV7-2 to TRBJ1-2, with no clear D. V was shortened by 3 bases and J by 5 bases, with 16 bases between the two germline ends. CDR1 and CDR2 from the germline V gene are SGHTA and FQGNSA. The length of the CDR3 is 15 residues. Written as DNA, the CDR3 is TGTGCCAGCAGCTTGCGGACGCAAAGGGCTTATGGCTACACCTTC. Encoded protein: CASSLRTQRAYGYTF.

The genes are TRBV7-2 and TRBJ2-7; D call uncertain. The CDR3 has 14 residues. Trimming took 1 base from V and 3 from J, leaving 10 bases between them. CDR1 and CDR2 (germline): SGHTA, FQGNSA. For the CDR3, the DNA is TGTGCCAGCAGCTTAGGGGTAGTACGCTACGAGCAGTACTTC. It yields the protein CASSLGVVRYEQYF.

This chain uses TRBV4-3 with TRBJ2-5, with 14 bases lining up with TRBD2. CDR1 is LGHNA, CDR2 YSLEER, per germline. The CDR3 runs to 15 residues. The V segment lost 3 bases and the J segment 4 bases; nucleotides outside the gene matches: 1. As DNA, the CDR3 is TGCGCCAGCAGCCACGGGACTAGCGGGAGAGAGACCCAGTACTTC. Its translation is CASSHGTSGRETQYF.

The chain recombines TRBV6-2 or TRBV6-3 with TRBJ2-3, with 14 bases that match TRBD2. The CDR3 has 24 residues. V dropped 6 bases and J dropped 3; count of bases not matched to a gene: 29. Germline V gene data show CDR1 as MNHEY and CDR2 as SVGEGT. The CDR3 DNA reads TGTGCCAGCAGAAACTATCCGGGAAGTCTCCCCGGGACTAGCGGGAGATCGGGGACAGATACGCAGTATTTT. It yields the protein CASRNYPGSLPGTSGRSGTDTQYF.